This T cell receptor (beta chain) was identified in a study of T cell repertoires in cytomegalovirus infection. Across the study: Selection of CMV epitopes for the study included recently identified HLA-C-restricted and well-studied HLA-B-restricted ones.

Study outcomes and limitations: Frequencies of public TCR beta families were cumulated, and this identified carriers of CMV plus the relevant HLA. HLA-C-restricted CMV clonotypes gave the most frequent clonotype in two of eight donors.

Notes on this clonotype: Its antigen is not identified.

TCRdb reprocessed the reads via MiXCR and lists one record per CDR3 protein. Here the sample spans 110,000 or so distinct CDR3 sequences, over 25% being singletons. Germline values: CDR1 MGHRA, CDR2 YSYEKL. The V end was cut by 4 bases, the J end by 7 bases, with 13 bases between. This CDR3 spans 13 amino acids. This TCR was recovered from a human donor in good health (CMV status not recorded). Some clones in this sample may be carry-over from other donors' samples. The starting material was CD8+ T cells from cultured PBMCs, obtained from culture after CMV antigen stimulation. The chain recombines TRBV4-1 with TRBJ1-1, with D tentatively TRBD1 (5 bases). The CDR3 bases are TGCGCCAGCAGCCGAACCGGGACTGGTGAAGCTTTCTTT. It encodes CASSRTGTGEAFF.